These 13 T cell receptor beta chains share one sample of origin, sequenced in a study of blood T cell repertoires in COVID-19. Generated by immunoSEQ multiplex PCR, the TCRdb table keeps only in-frame clones and is missing some. Counted here are about 300,000 clones, 86% occurring once; the ten biggest clones make up about 1.6%. The sample consisted of peripheral blood. Source of these receptors: a woman in her fifties or sixties with acute or convalescent COVID-19.

This chain links TRBV5-8 with TRBJ1-4; possible D gene TRBD1, 6 bases. Germline V gene sequence: CDR1 SGHTS, CDR2 YDEGEE. There are 16 residues in the CDR3. The V and J ends lost 3 bases and 0 bases respectively, with 12 bases between them. The CDR3 sequence: CASSSSQGPTNEKLFF. For the CDR3, the DNA is TGTGCCAGCAGCTCTTCACAGGGCCCAACTAATGAAAAACTGTTTTTT.

The V and J genes are TRBV29-1 and TRBJ2-7, with D perhaps matching TRBD2 (5 bases). With 4 bases removed from V and 4 bases from J, the gap between germline ends came to 5 bases. The CDR3 loop spans 10 amino acids. Germline assignment: CDR1 SQVTM and CDR2 ANQGSEA. DNA for the CDR3: TGCAGCGTTGGCGGGTACGAGCAGTACTTC. It encodes CSVGGYEQYF.

The genes are TRBV5-1 and TRBJ2-3, with a tentative D call TRBD2 (5 bases). The germline V gene encodes CDR1 SGHRS and CDR2 YFSETQ. V lost 0 bases and J 9 bases, leaving 14 bases between the germline ends. The CDR3 sequence is 14 residues long. The CDR3 DNA sequence: TGCGCCAGCAGCTTGGAGGTGCTCACGGGGACGCAGTATTTT. This sequence encodes CASSLEVLTGTQYF.

The rearrangement uses TRBV6-4 and TRBJ2-3; a possible D gene is TRBD1 (5 bases). Trimming took off 2 bases at V and 2 bases at J, with 11 bases between the two ends. CDR1 and CDR2 from the germline V gene are MRHNA and SNTAGT. The CDR3 has 15 residues. The CDR3 spells CASSDEWGNTDTQYF. The CDR3 DNA sequence: TGTGCCAGCAGTGACGAGTGGGGCAACACAGATACGCAGTATTTT.

The chain is built from TRBV6-5 and TRBJ1-4; TRBD1 agrees at 8 bases. CDR1 MNHEY and CDR2 SVGAGI come from the germline V gene. CDR3 length: 14 residues. The ends lost 7 bases at V and 4 bases at J; junction bases unmatched: 5. The CDR3 sequence: CASTLTGGNEKLFF. The CDR3, as DNA: TGTGCCAGCACTCTCACAGGGGGTAATGAAAAACTGTTTTTT.

This rearrangement joins TRBV7-9 to TRBJ2-7; no firm D call. In germline, CDR1 is SEHNR, CDR2 FQNEAQ (reference sequence). Trimming removed 7 bases from V and 5 bases from J, with 15 bases in between. The CDR3 covers 13 residues. CDR3 loop: CASTRPGVDEQYF. DNA for the CDR3: TGTGCCAGCACTCGCCCGGGTGTAGACGAGCAGTACTTC. Full variable domain (outside the CDR3, taken from reference TRBV7-9 and TRBJ2-7): DTGVSQNPRHKITKRGQNVTFRCDPISEHNRLYWYRQTLGQGPEFLTYFQNEAQLEKSRLLSDRFSAERPKGSFSTLEIQRTEQGDSAMYLCASTRPGVDEQYFGPGTRLTVT.

The genes are TRBV28 and TRBJ2-7, with 13 bases fitting TRBD2. CDR3 size: 15 residues. Germline CDR1 MDHEN, CDR2 SYDVKM. The trim removed 4 bases at V and 6 bases at J, leaving 6 bases unmatched. For the CDR3, the DNA is TGTGCCAGCAGTTCCCCGGGACTAGCGGGATTCGAGCAGTACTTC. Translated, it gives CASSSPGLAGFEQYF.

The V and J genes are TRBV9 and TRBJ2-2; D not resolved. From germline, CDR1 is SGDLS and CDR2 YYNGEE. CDR3 length: 15 residues. The V and J ends lost 4 bases and 3 bases respectively, with 13 bases between them. The chain's CDR3 is CASSSQLGHTGELFF. The CDR3 region has the DNA TGTGCCAGCAGCTCCCAATTGGGCCACACCGGGGAGCTGTTTTTT.

The J gene is TRBJ2-3, the V gene TRBV30; 10 bases map to TRBD2. Germline CDR1 reads GTSNPN; CDR2 reads SVGIG (reference sequence). There are 15 residues in the CDR3. V lost 3 bases to trimming and J lost 2 bases; unmatched junction nucleotides: 5. The CDR3 region has the DNA TGTGCCTGGAGCCTGGGACTAGCGCACACAGATACGCAGTATTTT. Protein: CAWSLGLAHTDTQYF.

V and J are TRBV28 and TRBJ2-5; 9 bases map to TRBD1. The CDR3 runs to 16 residues. Germline CDR1 and CDR2: MDHEN and SYDVKM. The J segment lost 2 bases and the V segment lost 2 bases, leaving 6 bases of the junction unmatched. The CDR3, as DNA: TGTGCCAGCAGTTTAATGACAGGGGGATCACAAGAGACCCAGTACTTC. Its translation is CASSLMTGGSQETQYF.

The chain joins TRBV6-5 to TRBJ1-6; TRBD1 might be the D (5 bases). The CDR3 consists of 13 residues. CDR1 is MNHEY and CDR2 is SVGAGI in the germline V gene. V was cut by 6 bases and J by 5 bases, with 8 bases left in between. The CDR3 nucleotides read TGTGCCAGCAGGGACAAGAATAATTCACCCCTCCACTTT. This sequence encodes CASRDKNNSPLHF.

This clone showed up just a few times. This chain links TRBV6-5 with TRBJ1-2, with D unresolved. This CDR3 comprises 13 residues. Germline-derived CDR1 and CDR2 are MNHEY and SVGAGI. The germline V and J ends were trimmed by 6 bases and 4 bases, with 12 bases remaining between them. The CDR3 bases are TGTGCCAGCAGATCGACTTCCGGCTATGGCTACACCTTC. This encodes CASRSTSGYGYTF.

J is TRBJ1-2 and V is TRBV10-3, with unresolved D. The germline V gene has CDR1 ENHRY and CDR2 SYGVKD. The V gene lost 0 bases and the J gene lost 2 bases, with 7 bases spanning the gap. This CDR3 is built from 14 residues. CDR3 coding DNA: TGTGCCATCAGTGAGTCCCCCAAAAACTATGGCTACACCTTC. This gives the protein CAISESPKNYGYTF.